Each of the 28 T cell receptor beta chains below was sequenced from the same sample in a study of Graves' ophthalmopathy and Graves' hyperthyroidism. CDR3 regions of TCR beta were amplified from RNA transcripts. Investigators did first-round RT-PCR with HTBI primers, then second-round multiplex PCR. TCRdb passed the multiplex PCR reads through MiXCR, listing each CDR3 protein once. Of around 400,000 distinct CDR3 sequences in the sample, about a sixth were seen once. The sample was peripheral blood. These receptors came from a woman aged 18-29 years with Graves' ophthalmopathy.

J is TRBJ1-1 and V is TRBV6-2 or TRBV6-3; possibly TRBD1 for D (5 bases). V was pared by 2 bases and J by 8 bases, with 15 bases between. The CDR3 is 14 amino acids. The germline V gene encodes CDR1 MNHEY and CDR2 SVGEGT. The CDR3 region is CASSYAGGTSEAFF. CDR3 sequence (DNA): TGTGCCAGCAGTTACGCTGGAGGGACTTCGGAAGCTTTCTTT.

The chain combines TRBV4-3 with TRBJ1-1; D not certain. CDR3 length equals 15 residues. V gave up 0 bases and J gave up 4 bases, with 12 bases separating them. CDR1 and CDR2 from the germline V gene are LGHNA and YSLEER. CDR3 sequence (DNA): TGCGCCAGCAGCCAAGACCGGGGAGAGGGCACTGAAGCTTTCTTT. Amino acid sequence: CASSQDRGEGTEAFF.

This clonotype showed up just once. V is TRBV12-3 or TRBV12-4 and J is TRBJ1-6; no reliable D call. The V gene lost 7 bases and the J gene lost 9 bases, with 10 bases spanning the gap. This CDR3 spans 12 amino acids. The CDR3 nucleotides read TGTGCCAGCACAGTAGGGCGTTCACCCCTCCACTTT. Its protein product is CASTVGRSPLHF.

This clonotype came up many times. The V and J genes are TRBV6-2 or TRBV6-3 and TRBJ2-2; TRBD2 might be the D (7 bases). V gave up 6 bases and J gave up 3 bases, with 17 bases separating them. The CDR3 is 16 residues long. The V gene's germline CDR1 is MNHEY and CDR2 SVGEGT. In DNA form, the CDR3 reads TGTGCCAGCAGAAACCTCCGGGGGGCCGACACCGGGGAGCTGTTTTTT. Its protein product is CASRNLRGADTGELFF.

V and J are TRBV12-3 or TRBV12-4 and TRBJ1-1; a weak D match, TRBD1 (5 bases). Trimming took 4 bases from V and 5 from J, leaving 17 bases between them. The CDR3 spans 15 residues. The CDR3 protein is CASSSLLRGGTEAFF. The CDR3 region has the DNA TGTGCCAGCAGTTCGCTGCTGAGGGGTGGAACTGAAGCTTTCTTT.

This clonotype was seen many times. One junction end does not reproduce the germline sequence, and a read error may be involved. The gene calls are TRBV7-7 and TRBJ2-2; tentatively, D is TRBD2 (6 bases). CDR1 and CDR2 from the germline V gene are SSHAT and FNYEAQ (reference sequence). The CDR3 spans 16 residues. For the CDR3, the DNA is TGTGCTAGCAGCTTAGCGGAAGGGATTGGCACCGGGGAGCTGTTTTTT. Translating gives CASSLAEGIGTGELFF.

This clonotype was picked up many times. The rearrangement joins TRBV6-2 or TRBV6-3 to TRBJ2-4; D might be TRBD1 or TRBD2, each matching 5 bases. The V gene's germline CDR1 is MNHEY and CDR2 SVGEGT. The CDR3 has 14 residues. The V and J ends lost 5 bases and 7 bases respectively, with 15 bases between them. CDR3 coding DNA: TGTGCCAGCAGTCCCGGGACGTGGCAGAACATTCAGTACTTC. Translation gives CASSPGTWQNIQYF.

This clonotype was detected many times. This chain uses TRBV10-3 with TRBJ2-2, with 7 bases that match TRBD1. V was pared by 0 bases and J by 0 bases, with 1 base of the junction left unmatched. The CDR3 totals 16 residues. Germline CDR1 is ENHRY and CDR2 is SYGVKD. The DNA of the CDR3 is TGTGCCATCAGTGAGTCGGGACAGCCGAACACCGGGGAGCTGTTTTTT. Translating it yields CAISESGQPNTGELFF.

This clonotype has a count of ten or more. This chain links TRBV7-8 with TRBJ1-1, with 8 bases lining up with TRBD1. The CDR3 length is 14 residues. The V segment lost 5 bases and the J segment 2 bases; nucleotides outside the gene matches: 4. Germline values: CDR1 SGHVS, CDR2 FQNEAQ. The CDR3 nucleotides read TGTGCCAGCAGCGGGACAGGACCTAACACTGAAGCTTTCTTT. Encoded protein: CASSGTGPNTEAFF.

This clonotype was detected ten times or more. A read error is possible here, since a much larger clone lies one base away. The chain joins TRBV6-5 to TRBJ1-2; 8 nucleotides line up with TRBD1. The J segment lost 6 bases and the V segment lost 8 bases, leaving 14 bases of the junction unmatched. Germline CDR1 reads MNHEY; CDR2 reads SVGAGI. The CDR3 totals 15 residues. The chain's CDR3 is CASGSGGQGGHGYTF. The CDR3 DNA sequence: TGTGCCAGCGGTTCGGGTGGACAGGGCGGCCATGGCTACACCTTC.

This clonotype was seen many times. In nucleotides, the CDR3 is TGTGCCAGCAGCGTAGGGATGACGGGAAACACCATATATTTT. Protein sequence: CASSVGMTGNTIYF. The chain links TRBV9 to TRBJ1-3; the D is unclear. The CDR3 sequence is 14 residues long. Trimming removed 0 bases from V and 4 bases from J, with 8 bases in between. Germline V CDR1 and CDR2: SGDLS, YYNGEE.

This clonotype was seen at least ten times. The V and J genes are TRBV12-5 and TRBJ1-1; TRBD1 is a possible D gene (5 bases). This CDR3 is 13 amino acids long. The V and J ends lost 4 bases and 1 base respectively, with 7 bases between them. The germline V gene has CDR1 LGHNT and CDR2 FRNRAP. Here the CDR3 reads CASGSQGNTEAFF. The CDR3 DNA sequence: TGTGCTAGTGGTTCCCAGGGGAACACTGAAGCTTTCTTT.

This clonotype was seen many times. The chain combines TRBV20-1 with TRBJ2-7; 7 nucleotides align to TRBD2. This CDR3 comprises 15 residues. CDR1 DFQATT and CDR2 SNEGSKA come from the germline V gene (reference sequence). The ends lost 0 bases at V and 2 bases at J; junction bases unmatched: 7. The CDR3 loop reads CSARDRASGTYEQYF. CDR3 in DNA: TGCAGTGCTAGAGATCGGGCTAGCGGTACCTACGAGCAGTACTTC.

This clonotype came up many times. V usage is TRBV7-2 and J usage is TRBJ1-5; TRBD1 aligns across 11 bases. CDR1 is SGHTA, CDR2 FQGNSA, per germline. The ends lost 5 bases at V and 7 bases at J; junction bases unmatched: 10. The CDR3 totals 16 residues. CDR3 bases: TGTGCCAGCAGCCCGAAGGACAGGGGGCTAGGACAGCCCCAGCATTTT. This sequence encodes CASSPKDRGLGQPQHF.

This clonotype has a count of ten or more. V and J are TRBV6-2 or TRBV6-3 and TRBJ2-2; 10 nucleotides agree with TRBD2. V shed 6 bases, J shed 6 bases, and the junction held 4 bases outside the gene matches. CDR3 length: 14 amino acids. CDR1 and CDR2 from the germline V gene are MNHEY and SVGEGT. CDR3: CASSPSGGAGELFF. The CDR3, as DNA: TGTGCCAGCAGCCCCAGCGGGGGGGCCGGGGAGCTGTTTTTT.

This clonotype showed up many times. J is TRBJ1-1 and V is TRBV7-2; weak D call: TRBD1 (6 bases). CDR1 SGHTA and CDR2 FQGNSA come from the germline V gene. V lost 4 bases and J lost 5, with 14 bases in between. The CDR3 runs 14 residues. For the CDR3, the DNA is TGTGCCAGCAGCTCCAGGGGTTTAGGGACTGAAGCTTTCTTT. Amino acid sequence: CASSSRGLGTEAFF. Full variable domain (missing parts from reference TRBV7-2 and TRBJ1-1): GAGVSQSPSNKVTEKGKDVELRCDPISGHTALYWYRQSLGQGLEFLIYFQGNSAPDKSGLPSDRFSAERTGGSVSTLTIQRTQQEDSAVYLCASSSRGLGTEAFFGQGTRLTVV.

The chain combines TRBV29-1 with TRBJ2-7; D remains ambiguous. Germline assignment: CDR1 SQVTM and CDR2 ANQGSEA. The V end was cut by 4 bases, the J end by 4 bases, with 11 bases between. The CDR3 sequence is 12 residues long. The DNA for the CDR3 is TGCAGCGTTGCCCCCGAACCTTACGAGCAGTACTTC. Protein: CSVAPEPYEQYF.

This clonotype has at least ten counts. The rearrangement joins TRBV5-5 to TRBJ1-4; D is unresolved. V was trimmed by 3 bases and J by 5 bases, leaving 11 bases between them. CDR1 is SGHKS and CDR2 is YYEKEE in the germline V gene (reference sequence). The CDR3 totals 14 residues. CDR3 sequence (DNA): TGTGCCAGCAGCTATGACGGGCTGAATGAAAAACTGTTTTTT. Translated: CASSYDGLNEKLFF.

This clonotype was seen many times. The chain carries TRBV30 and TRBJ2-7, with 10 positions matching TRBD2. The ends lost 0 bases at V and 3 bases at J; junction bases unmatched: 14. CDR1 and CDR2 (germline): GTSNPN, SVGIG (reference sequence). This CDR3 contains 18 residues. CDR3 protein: CAWSVRTSGPPFIYEQYF. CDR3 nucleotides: TGTGCCTGGAGTGTCCGGACTAGCGGTCCCCCTTTTATCTACGAGCAGTACTTC. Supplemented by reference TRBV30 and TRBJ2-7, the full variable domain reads SQTIHQWPATLVQPVGSPLSLECTVEGTSNPNLYWYRQAAGRGLQLLFYSVGIGQISSEVPQNLSASRPQDRQFILSSKKLLLSDSGFYLCAWSVRTSGPPFIYEQYFGPGTRLTVT.

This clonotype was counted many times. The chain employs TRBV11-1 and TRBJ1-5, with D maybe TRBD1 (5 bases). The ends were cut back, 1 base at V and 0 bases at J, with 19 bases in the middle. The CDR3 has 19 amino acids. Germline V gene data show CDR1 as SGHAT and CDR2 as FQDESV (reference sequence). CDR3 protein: CASSLGSRAHSLSNQPQHF. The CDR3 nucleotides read TGTGCCAGCAGCTTAGGGAGCAGGGCACATTCCCTTAGCAATCAGCCCCAGCATTTT.

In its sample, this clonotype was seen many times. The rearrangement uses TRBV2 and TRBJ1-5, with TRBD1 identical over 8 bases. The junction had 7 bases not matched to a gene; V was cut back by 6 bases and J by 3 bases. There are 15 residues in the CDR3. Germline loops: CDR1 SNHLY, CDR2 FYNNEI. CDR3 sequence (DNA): TGTGCCAGCAGGCAAGACAGGGGAGACAATCAGCCCCAGCATTTT. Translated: CASRQDRGDNQPQHF. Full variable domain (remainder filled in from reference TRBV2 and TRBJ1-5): EPEVTQTPSHQVTQMGQEVILRCVPISNHLYFYWYRQILGQKVEFLVSFYNNEISEKSEIFDDQFSVERPDGSNFTLKIRSTKLEDSAMYFCASRQDRGDNQPQHFGDGTRLSIL.

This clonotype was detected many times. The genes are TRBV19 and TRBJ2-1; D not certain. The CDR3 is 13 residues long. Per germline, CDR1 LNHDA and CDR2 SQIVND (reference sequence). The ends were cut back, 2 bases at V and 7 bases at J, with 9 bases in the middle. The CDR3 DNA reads TGTGCCAGTAGTATAAGCGATTGGAATGAGCAGTTCTTC. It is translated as CASSISDWNEQFF.

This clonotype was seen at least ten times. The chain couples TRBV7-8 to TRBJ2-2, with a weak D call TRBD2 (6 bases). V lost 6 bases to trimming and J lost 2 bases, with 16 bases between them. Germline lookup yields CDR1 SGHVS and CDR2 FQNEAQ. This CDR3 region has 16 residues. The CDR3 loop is CASRYTGLPNTGELFF. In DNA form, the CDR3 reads TGTGCCAGCAGATACACGGGACTTCCTAACACCGGGGAGCTGTTTTTT. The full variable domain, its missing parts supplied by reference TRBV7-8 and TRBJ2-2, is GAGVSQSPRYKVAKRGQDVALRCDPISGHVSLFWYQQALGQGPEFLTYFQNEAQLDKSGLPSDRFFAERPEGSVSTLKIQRTQQEDSAVYLCASRYTGLPNTGELFFGEGSRLTVL.

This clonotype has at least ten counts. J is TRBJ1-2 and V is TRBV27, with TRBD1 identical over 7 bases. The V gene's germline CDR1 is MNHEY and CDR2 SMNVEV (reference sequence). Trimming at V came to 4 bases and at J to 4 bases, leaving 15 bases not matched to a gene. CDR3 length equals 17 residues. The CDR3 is CASSSEVETGRIYGYTF. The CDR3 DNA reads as TGTGCCAGCAGTTCGGAGGTCGAGACAGGGAGAATCTATGGCTACACCTTC.

This chain's CDR3 is CASREGGIAWETQYF. CDR3 in DNA: TGTGCCAGCAGGGAGGGTGGTATTGCGTGGGAGACCCAGTACTTC. This chain uses TRBV2 with TRBJ2-5; TRBD2 is a possible D gene (6 bases). Germline CDR1 SNHLY, CDR2 FYNNEI. This CDR3 spans 15 amino acids. Trimming took off 6 bases at V and 5 bases at J, with 19 bases between the two ends.

CDR3 DNA sequence: TGCAGTGCTAGAGATAAAGGACAGTATGTGGGAGGCTACACCTTC. It is translated as CSARDKGQYVGGYTF. This sequence joins TRBV20-1 and TRBJ1-2; D perhaps matches TRBD1 (6 bases). The CDR3 extends over 15 amino acids. Germline CDR1 and CDR2: DFQATT and SNEGSKA (reference sequence). V lost 0 bases and J 8 bases, leaving 19 bases between the germline ends.

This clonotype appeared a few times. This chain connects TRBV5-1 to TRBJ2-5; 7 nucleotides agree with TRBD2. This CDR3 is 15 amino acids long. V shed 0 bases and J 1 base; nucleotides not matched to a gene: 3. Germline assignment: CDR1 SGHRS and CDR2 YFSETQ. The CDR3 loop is CASSLASGPQETQYF. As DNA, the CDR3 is TGCGCCAGCAGCTTGGCTAGCGGACCCCAAGAGACCCAGTACTTC.

In DNA form, the CDR3 reads TGTGCTAGTGGTTTGGTACTGGGGACCCCTGAGGGCACTGAAGCTTTCTTT. Its protein is CASGLVLGTPEGTEAFF. This chain links TRBV12-5 with TRBJ1-1, with a possible D match to TRBD1 (5 bases). There are 17 residues in the CDR3. Between the trimmed V and J ends, which lost 0 bases and 4 bases, there was a span of 18 bases. Germline values: CDR1 LGHNT, CDR2 FRNRAP.